The count of the clone carrying this T cell receptor beta chain is one. The sample originates from a study of control samples from healthy donors and cancer patients. Germline V lookup: CDR1 LNHDA, CDR2 SQIVND (reference sequence). J lost 10 bases, V lost 8 bases, and 14 bases had no gene match. There are 14 residues in the CDR3. Libraries were prepared by immunoSEQ multiplex PCR; TCRdb keeps only in-frame clonotypes and omits some of them. The sample comprises some 140,000 clones, approximately 94% of which are singletons, and approximately 6% rests with the top ten. Sequenced: blood. The chain uses TRBV19 and TRBJ1-1; 9 positions agree with TRBD1. The TCR comes from a middle-aged man in good health. Here the CDR3 reads CASQRDRDPGGAFF. CDR3 DNA sequence: TGTGCCAGTCAAAGGGACAGGGACCCGGGTGGAGCTTTCTTT.